This T cell receptor (beta chain) was obtained from a study of cytomegalovirus exposure and HLA in healthy donors. By share, this clone counts as medium-sized. The V segment lost 2 bases and the J segment 5 bases; nucleotides outside the gene matches: 6. Germline CDR1 SGHVS, CDR2 FNYEAQ. CDR3 length equals 16 residues. Primers for the PCR totalled 60 Vbeta and 13 Jbeta. Some clones are missing from TCRdb's copy, which holds only in-frame ones; the method was immunoSEQ multiplex PCR. The table records some 200,000 clones, around 85% of them present only once. This clonotype was obtained from a middle-aged man in good health and CMV-seronegative. The rearrangement joins TRBV7-6 to TRBJ1-6, with TRBD1 matching over 7 bases. Input material: PBMCs. The CDR3 sequence: CASSLSVGTDNSPLHF. The CDR3 coding sequence is TGTGCCAGCAGCTTAAGCGTAGGGACAGATAATTCACCCCTCCACTTT.